The entry below describes one TCR beta chain. Judged by its sample share, this clonotype qualifies as large (0.1 to 1%). Its cognate antigen has yet to be identified. Base qualities are missing; no much larger clone stands one base away. The sample comes from a study of type 1 regulatory T cells (dated by TCRdb to 2020 to 2022). Study-level background: The study characterized an in vitro protocol that generated a Tr1-enriched, alloantigen-specific CD4 T cell product named T-allo10. T-allo10 was being tested clinically in patients with hematological malignancies who were undergoing allogeneic hematopoietic stem cell transplantation. What the research found in general, with its limitations: Compared with non-Tr1 cells, Tr1 cells had a narrower TCR repertoire, and the study took this difference to reflect clonal expansion driven by alloantigen.

Sequences SGHKS (CDR1) and YYEKEE (CDR2) are obtained from the germline V gene (reference sequence). The CDR3 sequence holds 16 residues, the cysteine and phenylalanine included. Just CDR3 DNA is preserved here, 48 bases in frame from base 1. The V end loses 4 bases and the J end loses 4 bases, and a stretch of 20 bases separates them. The sequencing machine was an Illumina MiSeq. TCRdb itself trimmed the public reads at Q25 with fastp, ran MiXCR and retained productive beta chains. Rows merge per CDR3 protein into single entries with the most common DNA and genes. The sample records some 71,000 distinct CDR3 sequences, 20% to 25% of which are singletons. 8.3% of the sample is in the top ten clones.

This receptor was identified in a human donor in good health. The sequencing input was cultured type 1 regulatory T (Tr1) cells, either the whole culture or a sorted fraction (not recorded which). What this sample's cell subset or site label stands for: type 1 regulatory T cells sorted from the T-allo10 product. Here the chain combines TRBV5-5 and TRBJ2-5; the best D guess is TRBD2, with 6 bases matching. The CDR3 amino acid sequence is: CASSNGAGTHIETQYF. Read as DNA, the sequence is TGTGCCAGCAGCAACGGCGCGGGAACCCATATAGAGACCCAGTACTTC.